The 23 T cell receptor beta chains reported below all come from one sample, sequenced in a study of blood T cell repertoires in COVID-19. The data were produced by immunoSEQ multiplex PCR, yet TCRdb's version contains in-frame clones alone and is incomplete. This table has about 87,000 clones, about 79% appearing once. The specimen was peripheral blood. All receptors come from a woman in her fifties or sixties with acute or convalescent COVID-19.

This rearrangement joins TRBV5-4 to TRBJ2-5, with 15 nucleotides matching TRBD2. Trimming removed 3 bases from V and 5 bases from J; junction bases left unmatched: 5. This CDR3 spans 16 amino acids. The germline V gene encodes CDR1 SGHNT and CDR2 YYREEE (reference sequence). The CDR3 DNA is TGTGCCAGCAGCTGGACTAGCGGGGGGGGTTCGGAGACCCAGTACTTC. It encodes CASSWTSGGGSETQYF.

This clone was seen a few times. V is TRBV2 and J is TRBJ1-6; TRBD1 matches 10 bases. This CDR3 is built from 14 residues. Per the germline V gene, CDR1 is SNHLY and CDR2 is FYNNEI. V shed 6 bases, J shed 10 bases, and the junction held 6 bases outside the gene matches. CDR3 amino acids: CASSPDRGLSPLHF. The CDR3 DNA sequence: TGTGCCAGCAGCCCTGACAGGGGGCTATCACCCCTCCACTTT.

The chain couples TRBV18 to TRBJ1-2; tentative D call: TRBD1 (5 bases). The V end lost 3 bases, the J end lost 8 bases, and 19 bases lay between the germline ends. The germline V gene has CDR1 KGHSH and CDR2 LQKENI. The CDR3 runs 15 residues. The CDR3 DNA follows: TGTGCCAGCTCACCTGATGTGGAGGGAAGACAGGGCTACACCTTC. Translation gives CASSPDVEGRQGYTF.

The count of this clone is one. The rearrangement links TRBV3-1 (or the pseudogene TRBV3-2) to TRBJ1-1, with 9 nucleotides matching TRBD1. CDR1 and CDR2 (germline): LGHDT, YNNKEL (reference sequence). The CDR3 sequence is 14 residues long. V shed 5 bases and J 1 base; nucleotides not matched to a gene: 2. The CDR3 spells CASSRGQGNTEAFF. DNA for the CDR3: TGTGCCAGCAGCAGGGGACAGGGGAACACTGAAGCTTTCTTT.

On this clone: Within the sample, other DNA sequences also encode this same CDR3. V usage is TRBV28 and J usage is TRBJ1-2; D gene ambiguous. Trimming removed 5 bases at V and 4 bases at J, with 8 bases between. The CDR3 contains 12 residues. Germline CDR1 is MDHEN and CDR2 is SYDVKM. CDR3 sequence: CASSTGIYGYTF. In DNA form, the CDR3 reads TGTGCCAGCAGTACGGGTATCTATGGCTACACCTTC.

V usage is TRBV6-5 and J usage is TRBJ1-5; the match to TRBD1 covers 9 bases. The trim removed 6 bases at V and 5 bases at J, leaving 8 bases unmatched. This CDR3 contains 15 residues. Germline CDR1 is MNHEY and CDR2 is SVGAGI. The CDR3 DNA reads TGTGCCAGCAGCCCGGACAGGGGAGGGGATCAGCCCCAGCATTTT. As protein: CASSPDRGGDQPQHF.

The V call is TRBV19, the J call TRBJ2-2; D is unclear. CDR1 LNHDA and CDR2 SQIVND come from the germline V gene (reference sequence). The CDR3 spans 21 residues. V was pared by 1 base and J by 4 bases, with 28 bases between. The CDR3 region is CASSIAAWMGFSASSTGELFF. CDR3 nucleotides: TGTGCCAGTAGTATAGCGGCGTGGATGGGCTTTTCCGCGAGCAGCACCGGGGAGCTGTTTTTT.

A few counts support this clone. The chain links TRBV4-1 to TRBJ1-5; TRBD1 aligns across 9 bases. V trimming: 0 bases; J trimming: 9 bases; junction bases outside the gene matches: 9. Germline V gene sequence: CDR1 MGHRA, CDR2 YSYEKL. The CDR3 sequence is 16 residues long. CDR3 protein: CASSQDGTGPYRPQHF. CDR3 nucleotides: TGCGCCAGCAGCCAAGATGGGACAGGGCCCTATCGGCCCCAGCATTTT.

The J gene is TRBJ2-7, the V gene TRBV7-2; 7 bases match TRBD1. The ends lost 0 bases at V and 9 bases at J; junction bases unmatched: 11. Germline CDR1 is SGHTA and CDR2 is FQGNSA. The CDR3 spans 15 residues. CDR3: CASSLARGQAGVQYF. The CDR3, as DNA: TGTGCCAGCAGCTTAGCGCGAGGACAGGCAGGTGTGCAGTACTTC.

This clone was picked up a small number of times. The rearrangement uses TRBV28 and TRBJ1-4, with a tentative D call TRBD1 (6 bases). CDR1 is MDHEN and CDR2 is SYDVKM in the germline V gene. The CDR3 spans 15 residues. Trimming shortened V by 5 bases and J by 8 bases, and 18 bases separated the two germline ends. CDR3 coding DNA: TGTGCCAGCAGTCACTACAGGGTAGGGGAAGAAAAACTGTTTTTT. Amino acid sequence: CASSHYRVGEEKLFF. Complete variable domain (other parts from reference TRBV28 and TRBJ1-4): DVKVTQSSRYLVKRTGEKVFLECVQDMDHENMFWYRQDPGLGLRLIYFSYDVKMKEKGDIPEGYSVSREKKERFSLILESASTNQTSMYLCASSHYRVGEEKLFFGSGTQLSVL.

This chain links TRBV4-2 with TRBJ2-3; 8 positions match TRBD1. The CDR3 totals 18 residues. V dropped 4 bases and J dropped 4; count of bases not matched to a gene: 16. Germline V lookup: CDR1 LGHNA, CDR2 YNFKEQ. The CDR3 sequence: CASSLLGPGGPGADTQYF. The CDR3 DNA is TGTGCCAGCAGCCTCCTCGGTCCAGGGGGCCCTGGGGCAGATACGCAGTATTTT.

For the CDR3, the DNA is TGTGCCAGCAGAAGACAGGGCGGGGAGCTGTTTTTT. Translation: CASRRQGGELFF. The chain joins TRBV12-3 or TRBV12-4 to TRBJ2-2, with 7 nucleotides matching TRBD1. This CDR3 region has 12 residues. V trimming: 6 bases; J trimming: 7 bases; junction bases outside the gene matches: 2.

CDR3 nucleotide sequence: TGTGCCACCAGTGACCCGGGACTAGCGGGAAGCCAAGAGACCCAGTACTTC. Its protein is CATSDPGLAGSQETQYF. The V gene is TRBV24-1, the J gene TRBJ2-5; 13 positions agree with TRBD2. The CDR3 runs 17 residues. CDR1 and CDR2 from the germline V gene are KGHDR and SFDVKD. V lost 4 bases to trimming and J lost 1 base; unmatched junction nucleotides: 5.

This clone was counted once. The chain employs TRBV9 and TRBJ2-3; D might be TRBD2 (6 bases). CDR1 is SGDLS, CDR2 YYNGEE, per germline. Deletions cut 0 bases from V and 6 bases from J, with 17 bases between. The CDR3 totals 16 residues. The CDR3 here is CASSVEPAGSSDTQYF. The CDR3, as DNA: TGTGCCAGCAGCGTAGAACCGGCGGGGAGTTCGGATACGCAGTATTTT. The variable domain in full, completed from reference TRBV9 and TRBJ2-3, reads DSGVTQTPKHLITATGQRVTLRCSPRSGDLSVYWYQQSLDQGLQFLIQYYNGEERAKGNILERFSAQQFPDLHSELNLSSLELGDSALYFCASSVEPAGSSDTQYFGPGTRLTVL.

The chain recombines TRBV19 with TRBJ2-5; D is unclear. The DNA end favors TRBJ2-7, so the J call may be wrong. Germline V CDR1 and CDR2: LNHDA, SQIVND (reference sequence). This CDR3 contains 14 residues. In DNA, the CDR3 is TGTGCCAGTAGTCAAAGCACCCAGGCCTACGAGCAGTACTTC. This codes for CASSQSTQAYEQYF.

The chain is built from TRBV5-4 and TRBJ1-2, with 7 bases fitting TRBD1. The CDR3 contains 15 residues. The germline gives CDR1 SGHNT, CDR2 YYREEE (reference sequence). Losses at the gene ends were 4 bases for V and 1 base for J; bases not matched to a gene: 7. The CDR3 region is CASSPGTASNYGYTF. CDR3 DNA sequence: TGTGCCAGCAGCCCTGGGACAGCTAGTAACTATGGCTACACCTTC.

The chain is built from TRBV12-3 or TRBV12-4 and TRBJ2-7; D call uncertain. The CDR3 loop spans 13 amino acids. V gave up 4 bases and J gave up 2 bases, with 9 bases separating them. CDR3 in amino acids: CASSSLGAYEQYF. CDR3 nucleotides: TGTGCCAGCAGTTCCCTGGGCGCCTACGAGCAGTACTTC.

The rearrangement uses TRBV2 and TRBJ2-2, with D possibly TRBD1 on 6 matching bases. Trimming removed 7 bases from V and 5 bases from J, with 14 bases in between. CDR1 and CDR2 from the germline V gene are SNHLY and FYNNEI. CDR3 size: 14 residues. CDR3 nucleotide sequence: TGTGCCAGCATTTACAGGGCTGTGACCGGGGAGCTGTTTTTT. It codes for CASIYRAVTGELFF.

The CDR3 here is CASRGPVTSANYGYTF. The CDR3 bases are TGTGCCAGCAGGGGCCCCGTAACATCAGCTAACTATGGCTACACCTTC. The J gene is TRBJ1-2, the V gene TRBV7-2; D gene ambiguous. The germline V gene encodes CDR1 SGHTA and CDR2 FQGNSA. This CDR3 has 16 amino acids. V was cut by 6 bases and J by 0 bases, with 17 bases left in between.

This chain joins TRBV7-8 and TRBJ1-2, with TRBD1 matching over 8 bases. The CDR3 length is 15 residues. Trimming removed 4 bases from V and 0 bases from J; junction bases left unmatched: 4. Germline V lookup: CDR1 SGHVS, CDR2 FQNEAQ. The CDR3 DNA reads TGTGCCAGCAGCTCTTCGACAGGGGCTAACTATGGCTACACCTTC. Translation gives CASSSSTGANYGYTF.

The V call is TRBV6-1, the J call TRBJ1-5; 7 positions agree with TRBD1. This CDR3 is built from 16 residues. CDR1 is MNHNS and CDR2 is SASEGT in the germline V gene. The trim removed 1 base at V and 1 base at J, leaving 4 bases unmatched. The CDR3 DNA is TGTGCCAGCAGTGAAGGAGGGGGCGGGAGCAATCAGCCCCAGCATTTT. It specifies CASSEGGGGSNQPQHF.

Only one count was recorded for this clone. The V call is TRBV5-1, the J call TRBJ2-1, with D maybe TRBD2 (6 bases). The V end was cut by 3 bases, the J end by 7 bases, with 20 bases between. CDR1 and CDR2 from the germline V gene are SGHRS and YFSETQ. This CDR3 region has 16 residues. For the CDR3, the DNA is TGCGCCAGCAGCTCTGATGGGCGGGGAAAGGTGAATGAGCAGTTCTTC. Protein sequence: CASSSDGRGKVNEQFF.

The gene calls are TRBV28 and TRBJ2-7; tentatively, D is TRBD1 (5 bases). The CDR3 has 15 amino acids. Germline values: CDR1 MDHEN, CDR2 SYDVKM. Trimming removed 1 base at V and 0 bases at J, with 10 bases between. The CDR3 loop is CASSLLGQSSYEQYF. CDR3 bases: TGTGCCAGCAGTTTATTAGGACAAAGCTCCTACGAGCAGTACTTC.